In its sample, the clone carrying this T cell receptor beta chain was seen a few times. TCRdb analysed the RT-PCR reads with MiXCR anew, one entry per CDR3 protein. The table has around 150,000 distinct CDR3 sequences, 30% seen once; the top ten hold around 3.2%. Deletions cut 0 bases from V and 0 bases from J, with 18 bases between. CDR3 length equals 19 residues. Germline CDR1 reads DFQATT; CDR2 reads SNEGSKA (reference sequence). The sample originates from a study of patients and donors after allogeneic stem cell transplantation. The receptor's source is a human donor who was either an allogeneic HSCT recipient or a stem cell or donor lymphocyte infusion donor (not recorded which). It is not recorded whose cells these are; they may come from a transplant donor. The sequenced material came from blood, either unsorted or a sorted T cell fraction (not recorded which). This chain uses TRBV20-1 with TRBJ2-6; the D is unclear. The CDR3 spells CSARDLEMTWRSGANVLTF. The CDR3, as DNA: TGCAGTGCTAGAGATTTAGAAATGACATGGCGCTCTGGGGCCAACGTCCTGACTTTC.